The 10 T cell receptor beta chains below come from one sample, sequenced in a study of T cell responses to AZD1222 COVID-19 vaccine (dated by TCRdb to the early 2020s). Library preparation employed the immunoSEQ multiplex PCR assay. What TCRdb holds here is the immuneACCESS table cut down to in-frame rearrangements. Part of the clones is not present; checked against another copy, under half of the missing clones reflect an unresolved V gene, and the others are unexplained. This sample lists some 160,000 clones; just under 95% were detected once. 0.9% of the sample is held by the ten biggest clonotypes. The time point label of this sample denotes: baseline before first vaccination. This specimen was peripheral blood, taken on day 0 of AZD1222 vaccination. These receptors were obtained from an adult in good health.

The CDR3 bases are TGTGCCAGCAGCCAGGACATCCAACCGAACACTGAAGCTTTCTTT. This translates into CASSQDIQPNTEAFF. This sequence joins TRBV5-6 and TRBJ1-1, with a weak D call TRBD1 (5 bases). The V end lost 4 bases, the J end lost 1 base, and 14 bases lay between the germline ends. The CDR3 covers 15 residues. In germline, CDR1 is SGHDT, CDR2 YYEEEE.

This chain joins TRBV2 and TRBJ1-3, with D possibly TRBD1 on 6 matching bases. V was clipped by 6 bases and J by 1 base, with 10 bases between them. The CDR3 spans 14 residues. Germline V CDR1 and CDR2: SNHLY, FYNNEI. DNA of the CDR3: TGTGCCAGCAGCGCGGACAGTTCTGGAAACACCATATATTTT. Amino acids: CASSADSSGNTIYF.

The rearrangement joins TRBV4-3 to TRBJ2-7; unclear D gene. There are 13 residues in the CDR3. CDR1 and CDR2 from the germline V gene are LGHNA and YSLEER. With 3 bases removed from V and 7 bases from J, the gap between germline ends came to 13 bases. CDR3 region: CASSQMAFGEQYF. CDR3 nucleotide sequence: TGCGCCAGCAGCCAGATGGCCTTTGGGGAGCAGTACTTC.

The chain recombines TRBV6-4 with TRBJ2-3; TRBD2 matches at 9 bases. After removal of 0 bases from V and 4 bases from J, the junction contained 2 bases not matched to a gene. This CDR3 region has 15 residues. From germline, CDR1 is MRHNA and CDR2 SNTAGT. CDR3 sequence: CASSDSSGGSDTQYF. CDR3 DNA sequence: TGTGCCAGCAGTGACTCTAGCGGGGGCTCAGATACGCAGTATTTT.

The chain links TRBV4-3 to TRBJ2-2, with 8 nucleotides matching TRBD2. V was pared by 0 bases and J by 6 bases, with 9 bases of the junction left unmatched. CDR3 length equals 17 residues. Per the germline V gene, CDR1 is LGHNA and CDR2 is YSLEER. The CDR3 protein is CASSQDLVAGFAGELFF. The DNA of the CDR3 is TGCGCCAGCAGCCAAGATTTAGTAGCGGGGTTCGCCGGGGAGCTGTTTTTT.

The chain has TRBV6-6 and TRBJ1-1; TRBD1 is a possible D gene (5 bases). Trimming left V 8 bases short and J 9 bases short, with 16 bases between. Germline V gene lookup returns CDR1 MNHNY and CDR2 SVGAGI (reference sequence). This CDR3 is built from 12 residues. Here the CDR3 DNA reads TGTGCCAGCTTGTCTCCGGGGCCTAAAGCTTTCTTT. Translating gives CASLSPGPKAFF.

V is TRBV7-2 and J is TRBJ1-6, with a weak D call TRBD1 (5 bases). This CDR3 spans 16 amino acids. Germline-derived CDR1 and CDR2 are SGHTA and FQGNSA. Trimming took 5 bases from V and 7 from J, leaving 18 bases between them. CDR3: CASSHNYGTGNSPLHF. CDR3 nucleotides: TGTGCCAGCAGCCACAACTACGGGACGGGCAATTCACCCCTCCACTTT.

This sequence joins TRBV5-6 and TRBJ2-7; TRBD1 aligns across 7 bases. CDR1 is SGHDT and CDR2 is YYEEEE in the germline V gene. The trim removed 4 bases at V and 4 bases at J, leaving 11 bases unmatched. The CDR3 runs to 15 residues. For the CDR3, the DNA is TGTGCCAGCAGCGGTTCAAGGGGGCGGAGGTACGAGCAGTACTTC. This encodes CASSGSRGRRYEQYF.

This chain uses TRBV7-2 with TRBJ1-6; D is possibly TRBD1 (5 bases). V was clipped by 3 bases and J by 9 bases, with 9 bases between them. The CDR3 sequence is 13 residues long. Germline CDR1 reads SGHTA; CDR2 reads FQGNSA. The CDR3 loop is CASSFSRGSPLHF. For the CDR3, the DNA is TGTGCCAGCAGCTTCTCAAGGGGTTCACCCCTCCACTTT. The complete variable domain, with remaining parts taken from reference TRBV7-2 and TRBJ1-6, reads GAGVSQSPSNKVTEKGKDVELRCDPISGHTALYWYRQSLGQGLEFLIYFQGNSAPDKSGLPSDRFSAERTGGSVSTLTIQRTQQEDSAVYLCASSFSRGSPLHFGNGTRLTVT.

The rearrangement links TRBV11-3 to TRBJ2-3; 8 nucleotides line up with TRBD1. In germline, CDR1 is SGHNT, CDR2 YENEEA. The V gene end was trimmed by 0 bases and the J gene end by 4 bases; junction bases not matched to a gene: 6. This CDR3 contains 16 residues. This CDR3 is CASSLDRAGGADTQYF. CDR3 coding DNA: TGTGCCAGCAGCTTAGATCGGGCAGGGGGCGCAGATACGCAGTATTTT. The full variable domain, completed using reference TRBV11-3 and TRBJ2-3, is EAGVVQSPRYKIIEKKQPVAFWCNPISGHNTLYWYLQNLGQGPELLIRYENEEAVDDSQLPKDRFSAERLKGVDSTLKIQPAELGDSAVYLCASSLDRAGGADTQYFGPGTRLTVL.